The source of this TCR beta chain is a study of T cells in Graves' hyperthyroidism and ophthalmopathy. The sample holds many counts of this clonotype. Diagnosis rested on symptoms, serum thyroxine and TRAb, thyroid ultrasound, and orbital computed tomography. CDR1 is SGHTA and CDR2 is FQGNSA in the germline V gene. V dropped 1 base and J dropped 5 bases, with 9 bases sitting between them. The CDR3 spans 14 residues. Regions amplified from RNA transcripts were the TCR beta CDR3 regions. When the TCR CDR3 underwent first-round RT-PCR, the HTBI primer set was used. TCRdb itself ran the multiplex PCR reads through MiXCR, one entry per CDR3 protein. The table has under 750,000 distinct CDR3 sequences, 18% seen once.

V gene TRBV7-2 combines with J gene TRBJ1-5; D is undetermined. Source material: blood. The origin of this receptor is a woman between 50 and 59 years old with Graves' hyperthyroidism that later progressed to Graves' ophthalmopathy. In nucleotides, the CDR3 is TGTGCCAGCAGCTTAGGTCTCGGCGATCAGCCCCAGCATTTT. Amino acids: CASSLGLGDQPQHF.